The 8 T cell receptor beta chains listed next were all sequenced from one sample in a study of T cell repertoires in cytomegalovirus infection (dated by TCRdb to the late 2010s). The instrument was an Illumina HiSeq 1500. TCRdb applied fastp at Q25 and MiXCR to the public reads, then kept only in-frame beta chains. Every distinct CDR3 protein forms one entry, paired with its most common genes and DNA. The sample table holds fewer than 550,000 distinct CDR3 sequences, of which about 10% were seen once. The ten largest make up about 10% of the sample. The material sequenced was PBMCs. The receptors come from a human donor in good health (CMV status not recorded). Some clones in this sample may be carry-over from other donors' samples.

The table lists this clonotype with many counts. J is TRBJ1-3 and V is TRBV2; 9 bases line up with TRBD1. CDR1 is SNHLY, CDR2 FYNNEI, per germline. The CDR3 loop spans 17 amino acids. The V segment lost 2 bases and the J segment 2 bases; nucleotides outside the gene matches: 7. The CDR3 DNA reads as TGTGCCAGCAGTGAATCCGGGACAGGGTCGGCTGGAAACACCATATATTTT. It codes for CASSESGTGSAGNTIYF.

This clonotype came up a few times. This chain joins TRBV18 and TRBJ2-1; tentative D call: TRBD1 (6 bases). CDR1 and CDR2 (germline): KGHSH, LQKENI. Between the trimmed V and J ends, which lost 3 bases and 8 bases, there was a span of 11 bases. The CDR3 runs to 13 residues. For the CDR3, the DNA is TGTGCCAGCTCACCGGAGGACAGCTATGAGCAGTTCTTC. This sequence encodes CASSPEDSYEQFF.

V gene TRBV18 combines with J gene TRBJ2-1, with 7 bases aligning to TRBD1. The CDR3 extends over 13 amino acids. CDR1 is KGHSH and CDR2 is LQKENI in the germline V gene. V was pared by 4 bases and J by 6 bases, with 3 bases of the junction left unmatched. As DNA, the CDR3 is TGTGCCAGCTCACTACAGGGGTCCAATGAGCAGTTCTTC. Translating it yields CASSLQGSNEQFF. The full variable domain, with the rest looked up from reference TRBV18 and TRBJ2-1, is NAGVMQNPRHLVRRRGQEARLRCSPMKGHSHVYWYRQLPEEGLKFMVYLQKENIIDESGMPKERFSAEFPKEGPSILRIQQVVRGDSAAYFCASSLQGSNEQFFGPGTRLTVL.

This clonotype is a singleton in its sample. This chain joins TRBV20-1 and TRBJ1-2; tentative D call: TRBD1 (5 bases). V was cut by 6 bases and J by 4 bases, with 15 bases left in between. The CDR3 runs to 13 residues. CDR1 and CDR2 from the germline V gene are DFQATT and SNEGSKA (reference sequence). CDR3 nucleotide sequence: TGCAGTGCCGTCGAGGGGCTTAGCTATGGCTACACCTTC. Translated, it gives CSAVEGLSYGYTF.

This clonotype was observed at least ten times. The chain recombines TRBV5-1 with TRBJ1-6; D remains ambiguous. Looked up from germline, CDR1 is SGHRS and CDR2 is YFSETQ. The germline V and J ends were trimmed by 1 base and 6 bases, with 5 bases remaining between them. The length of the CDR3 is 13 residues. The CDR3 DNA follows: TGCGCCAGCAGCTTGCCCGGTAATTCACCCCTCCACTTT. This encodes CASSLPGNSPLHF.

This clonotype was observed at least ten times. The V gene is TRBV10-3, the J gene TRBJ2-7, with D tentatively TRBD1 (5 bases). Deletions cut 2 bases from V and 0 bases from J, with 5 bases between. Germline values: CDR1 ENHRY, CDR2 SYGVKD. The CDR3 is 13 amino acids. The CDR3 DNA reads as TGTGCCATCAGTGAGGACAGCTCCTACGAGCAGTACTTC. Its protein is CAISEDSSYEQYF.

This clonotype occurred a few times. This chain links TRBV2 with TRBJ2-7; maybe TRBD2 (5 bases). Germline V lookup: CDR1 SNHLY, CDR2 FYNNEI. The CDR3 consists of 13 residues. Trimming pared 8 bases from V and 0 bases from J, leaving 11 bases between. The CDR3: CASGGLFSYEQYF. CDR3 sequence (DNA): TGTGCCAGCGGCGGACTCTTCTCCTACGAGCAGTACTTC. Full variable domain (rest looked up from reference TRBV2 and TRBJ2-7): EPEVTQTPSHQVTQMGQEVILRCVPISNHLYFYWYRQILGQKVEFLVSFYNNEISEKSEIFDDQFSVERPDGSNFTLKIRSTKLEDSAMYFCASGGLFSYEQYFGPGTRLTVT.

At least ten counts were recorded for this clonotype. V and J are TRBV7-2 and TRBJ1-2; 9 bases align to TRBD1. Trimming removed 0 bases from V and 7 bases from J; junction bases left unmatched: 0. The CDR3 has 13 residues. Looked up from germline, CDR1 is SGHTA and CDR2 is FQGNSA. CDR3 region: CASSLAQGAGYTF. The CDR3 coding sequence is TGTGCCAGCAGCTTAGCACAGGGGGCTGGCTACACCTTC.